Given below is one TCR beta chain in context. Its specificity is not known. With 60 Vbeta and 13 Jbeta primers, the PCR was carried out. The table came from immunoSEQ multiplex PCR; TCRdb's copy has only in-frame clones and leaves some out. The sample holds around 86,000 clones; about three quarters are singletons and the top ten take 6%. The CDR3 contains 14 residues. The ends lost 1 base at V and 7 bases at J; junction bases unmatched: 6. Germline V gene data show CDR1 as MDHEN and CDR2 as SYDVKM. This sample was taken from a study of cytomegalovirus exposure and HLA in healthy donors. Whole-study results and caveats: Cytomegalovirus association was assigned to more than 150 TCR beta chains. As a later analysis revealed, most CMV-associated TCR beta chains appeared HLA-restricted. Follow-up analysis found HLA locus-dependent TCR association rates, highest for DRB1 and lowest for HLA-C.

This cohort consisted of healthy bone marrow donors. This sequence was found in a female donor in good health and CMV-seronegative. The rearrangement links TRBV28 to TRBJ2-7; 8 nucleotides align to TRBD1. The source material was PBMCs. The chain's CDR3 is CASSLSRGHREQYF. DNA for the CDR3: TGTGCCAGCAGTTTATCCAGGGGGCATAGGGAGCAGTACTTC.